This TCR beta chain appears in the sequencing data of a study of cytomegalovirus exposure and HLA in healthy donors. The primer mix had 60 Vbeta and 13 Jbeta primers. Generated by immunoSEQ multiplex PCR, the TCRdb table keeps only in-frame clones and is missing some. The data hold around 150,000 clones, with approximately 80% observed a single time. The germline V gene has CDR1 SGHAT and CDR2 FQNNGV. The CDR3 is 16 amino acids. Trimming cost V 0 bases and J 7 bases; bases outside gene matches: 8. The V call is TRBV11-2, the J call TRBJ1-2, with 10 nucleotides matching TRBD1. The source material was PBMCs. The source of this sequence is a woman in her late teens or twenties in good health and CMV-seronegative. Here the CDR3 reads CASSLEGRQGAGGYTF. CDR3 nucleotides: TGTGCCAGCAGCTTAGAGGGGCGACAGGGGGCGGGTGGCTACACCTTC.